The present T cell receptor beta chain was sequenced within a study of T cell changes during pregnancy in multiple sclerosis. Using immunoSEQ multiplex PCR, the repertoire was profiled, and TCRdb retains in-frame clones only, with some absent. The data contain over 25,000 clones, around 90% of them singletons. The V end was cut by 7 bases, the J end by 7 bases, with 21 bases between. CDR3 length equals 15 residues. The germline V gene has CDR1 SEHNR and CDR2 FQNEAQ (reference sequence). The rearrangement joins TRBV7-9 to TRBJ2-3; D is possibly TRBD2 (7 bases). This sequence originates from a female donor with multiple sclerosis, enrolled in a pregnancy study. Sequenced material: CD4+ T cells from peripheral blood mononuclear cells, taken in the first trimester of pregnancy. The CDR3 reads CASTRGGGGSNTQYF. In DNA, the CDR3 is TGTGCCAGCACCCGGGGCGGGGGCGGGAGTAATACGCAGTATTTT.